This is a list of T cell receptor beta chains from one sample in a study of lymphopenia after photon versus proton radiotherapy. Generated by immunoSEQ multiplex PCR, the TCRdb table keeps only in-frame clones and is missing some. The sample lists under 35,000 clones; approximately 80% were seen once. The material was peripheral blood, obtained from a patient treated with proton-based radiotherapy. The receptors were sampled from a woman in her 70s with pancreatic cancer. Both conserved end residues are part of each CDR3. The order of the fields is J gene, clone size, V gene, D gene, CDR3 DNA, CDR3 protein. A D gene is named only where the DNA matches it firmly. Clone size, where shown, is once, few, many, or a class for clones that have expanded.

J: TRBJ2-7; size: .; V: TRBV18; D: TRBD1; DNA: TGTGCCAGTTCCGGACAGGGGCAAAACGGCGAGCAGTACTTC; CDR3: CASSGQGQNGEQYF
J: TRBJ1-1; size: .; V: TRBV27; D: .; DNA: TGTGCCAGCAGTTTACTAGGGAACACTGAAGCTTTCTTT; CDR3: CASSLLGNTEAFF
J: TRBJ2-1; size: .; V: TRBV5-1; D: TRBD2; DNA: TGCGCCAGCAGCTTGGCAGTAGGGGCGGGAGCTAGCAATGAGCAGTTCTTC; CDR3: CASSLAVGAGASNEQFF
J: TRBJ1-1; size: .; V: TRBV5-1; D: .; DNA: TGCGCCAGCAGCTTGAAGGGGGAGGGCACTGAAGCTTTCTTT; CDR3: CASSLKGEGTEAFF
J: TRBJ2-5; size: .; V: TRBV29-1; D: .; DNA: TGCAGCGTTGATAGACTTCTCGGTGAGACCCAGTACTTC; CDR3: CSVDRLLGETQYF
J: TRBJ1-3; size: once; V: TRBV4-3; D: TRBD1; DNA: TGCGCCAGCAGCCAAGAACGCTCAGGGGGCCGGACCATATATTTT; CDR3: CASSQERSGGRTIYF
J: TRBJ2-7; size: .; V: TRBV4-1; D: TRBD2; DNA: TGCGCCAGCAGCCAACCGGGACTAGCAGCCTACGAGCAGTACTTC; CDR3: CASSQPGLAAYEQYF
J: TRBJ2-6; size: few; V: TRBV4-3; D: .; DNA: TGCGCCAGCAGCCGGGGGGCACAGGGGAGTGGGGCCAACGTCCTGACTTTC; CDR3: CASSRGAQGSGANVLTF
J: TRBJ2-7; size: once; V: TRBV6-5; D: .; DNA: TGTGCCAGCAGTTACGTACAGGGCACCCCCTACGAGCAGTACTTC; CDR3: CASSYVQGTPYEQYF
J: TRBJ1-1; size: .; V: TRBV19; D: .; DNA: TGTGCCACCCGGACAGCGAACACTGAAGCTTTCTTT; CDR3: CATRTANTEAFF
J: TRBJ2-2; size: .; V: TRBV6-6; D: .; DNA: TGTGCCAGCAGTGATGAGGGGGGGCGCCGGGAGCTGTTTTTT; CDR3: CASSDEGGRRELFF
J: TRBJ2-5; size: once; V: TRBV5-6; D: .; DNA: TGTGCCAGCAGCTTGCGGACGGTGCAAGAGACCCAGTACTTC; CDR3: CASSLRTVQETQYF
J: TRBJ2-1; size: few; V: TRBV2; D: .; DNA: TGTGCCAGCACGACGAATGAGCAGTTCTTC; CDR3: CASTTNEQFF
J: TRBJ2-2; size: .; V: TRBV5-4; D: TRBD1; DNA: TGTGCCAGCAAGAGGGACAGGGTGGAAACCGGGGAGCTGTTTTTT; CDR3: CASKRDRVETGELFF
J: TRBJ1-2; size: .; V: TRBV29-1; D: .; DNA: TGCAGCGTTGAAGACTTGGCAGCGCCCAACTATGGCTACACCTTC; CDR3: CSVEDLAAPNYGYTF
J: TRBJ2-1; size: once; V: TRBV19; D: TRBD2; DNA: TGTGCCAGTACCGGACTAGCCTTCAATGAGCAGTTCTTC; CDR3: CASTGLAFNEQFF
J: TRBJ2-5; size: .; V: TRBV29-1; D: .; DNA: TGCAGCGTTGTCGCAGGGGTTGGGACCCAGTACTTC; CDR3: CSVVAGVGTQYF
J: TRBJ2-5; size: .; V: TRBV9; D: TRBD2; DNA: TGTGCCAGCAGCGTTGGACTAGCGGACTCCCAAGAGACCCAGTACTTC; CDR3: CASSVGLADSQETQYF
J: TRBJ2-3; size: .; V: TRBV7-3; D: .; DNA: TGTGCCAGCAGCTTAGGGGTAGCGATGGATACGCAGTATTTT; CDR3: CASSLGVAMDTQYF
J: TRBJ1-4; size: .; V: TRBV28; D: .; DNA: TGTGCCAGCAGTTTGAGCGGACCTGGGGCTAATGAAAAACTGTTTTTT; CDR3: CASSLSGPGANEKLFF
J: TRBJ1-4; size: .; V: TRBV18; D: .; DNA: TGTGCCAGCTCACCACTCGTTGACCCGTTGGAAAAACTGTTTTTT; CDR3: CASSPLVDPLEKLFF
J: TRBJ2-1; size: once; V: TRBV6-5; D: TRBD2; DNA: TGTGCCAGCAGTTCAATCGGCGGGAGGTTGGGGAATGAGCAGTTCTTC; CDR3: CASSSIGGRLGNEQFF